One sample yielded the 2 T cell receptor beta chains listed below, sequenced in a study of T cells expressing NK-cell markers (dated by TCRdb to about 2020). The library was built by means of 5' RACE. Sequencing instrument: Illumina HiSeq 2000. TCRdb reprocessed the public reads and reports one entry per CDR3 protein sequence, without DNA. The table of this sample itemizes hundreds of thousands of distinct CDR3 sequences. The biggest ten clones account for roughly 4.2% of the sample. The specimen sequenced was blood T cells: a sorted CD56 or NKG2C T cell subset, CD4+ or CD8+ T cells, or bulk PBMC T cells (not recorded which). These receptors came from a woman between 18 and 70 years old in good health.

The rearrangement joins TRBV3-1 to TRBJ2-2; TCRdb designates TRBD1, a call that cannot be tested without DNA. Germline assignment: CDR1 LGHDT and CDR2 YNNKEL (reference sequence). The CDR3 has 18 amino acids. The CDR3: CASSQEFRGPQNTGELFF.

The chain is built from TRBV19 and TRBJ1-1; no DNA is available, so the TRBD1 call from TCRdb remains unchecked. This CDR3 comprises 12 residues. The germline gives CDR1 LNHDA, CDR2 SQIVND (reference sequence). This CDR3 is CASSRGRAEAFF.